The 16 T cell receptor beta chains below were found in one sample sequenced in a study of T cells after yellow fever vaccination. Via MiXCR, TCRdb re-called the 5' RACE reads, giving one row per CDR3 protein. The data contain some 670,000 distinct CDR3 sequences, about 12% of them singletons. The source material was PBMCs, sampled on the day of the yellow fever booster vaccination. These receptors all stem from a man between 25 and 39 years old who received the YFV17D yellow fever vaccine.

This sequence joins TRBV4-2 and TRBJ1-2, with TRBD1 as a possible D gene (5 bases). Trimming stripped 4 bases from V and 4 bases from J, with 13 bases between. The germline V gene encodes CDR1 LGHNA and CDR2 YNFKEQ. The CDR3 is 14 amino acids. CDR3 sequence (DNA): TGTGCCAGCAGCCTGGAAGGGGCGACCTATGGCTACACCTTC. It encodes CASSLEGATYGYTF.

The chain carries TRBV10-3 and TRBJ2-5, with a weak D call TRBD2 (6 bases). This CDR3 contains 15 residues. Germline CDR1 and CDR2: ENHRY and SYGVKD. V was trimmed by 2 bases and J by 2 bases, leaving 12 bases between them. CDR3 residues: CAISETWDSQETQYF. The CDR3 DNA reads TGTGCCATCAGTGAGACCTGGGACTCTCAAGAGACCCAGTACTTC.

The chain employs TRBV20-1 and TRBJ1-2; D is undetermined. CDR1 DFQATT and CDR2 SNEGSKA come from the germline V gene (reference sequence). The CDR3 sequence is 14 residues long. V was pared by 0 bases and J by 0 bases, with 8 bases between. The CDR3 sequence: CSARDLLANYGYTF. In DNA form, the CDR3 reads TGCAGTGCTAGAGATCTCCTCGCTAACTATGGCTACACCTTC.

The chain couples TRBV30 to TRBJ2-3, with 10 nucleotides matching TRBD2. Germline V CDR1 and CDR2: GTSNPN, SVGIG (reference sequence). The length of the CDR3 is 13 residues. The CDR3 loop is CKAGGPDTDTQYF. The CDR3 region has the DNA TGTAAAGCGGGAGGGCCCGACACAGATACGCAGTATTTT. The entire variable domain, with the rest obtained from reference TRBV30 and TRBJ2-3, is as follows: SQTIHQWPATLVQPVGSPLSLECTVEGTSNPNLYWYRQAAGRGLQLLFYSVGIGQISSEVPQNLSASRPQDRQFILSSKKLLLSDSGFYLCKAGGPDTDTQYFGPGTRLTVL.

This sequence joins TRBV20-1 and TRBJ2-7, with a weak D call TRBD2 (6 bases). V was pared by 3 bases and J by 6 bases, with 18 bases between. The V gene's germline CDR1 is DFQATT and CDR2 SNEGSKA (reference sequence). This CDR3 spans 14 amino acids. The CDR3 DNA reads as TGCAGTGCTAGGGCCGGAGCTTGGACTACCGAGCAGTACTTC. Protein product: CSARAGAWTTEQYF.

This clonotype was seen only a few times. The rearrangement uses TRBV3-1 and TRBJ1-1; D might be TRBD1 (6 bases). V was cut by 1 base and J by 1 base, with 7 bases left in between. This CDR3 is 14 amino acids long. Germline V gene data show CDR1 as LGHDT and CDR2 as YNNKEL (reference sequence). The CDR3 sequence is CASSQAQGNTEAFF. For the CDR3, the DNA is TGTGCCAGCAGCCAAGCACAGGGGAACACTGAAGCTTTCTTT.

J is TRBJ2-1 and V is TRBV5-1; no firm D call. Germline CDR1 is SGHRS and CDR2 is YFSETQ. V was cut by 0 bases and J by 12 bases, with 19 bases left in between. CDR3 length: 15 residues. CDR3 in DNA: TGCGCCAGCAGCTTGGCCGGGCAGTTTACAATGAGGCAGTTCTTC. Translated: CASSLAGQFTMRQFF. The full variable domain, completed using reference TRBV5-1 and TRBJ2-1, is KAGVTQTPRYLIKTRGQQVTLSCSPISGHRSVSWYQQTPGQGLQFLFEYFSETQRNKGNFPGRFSGRQFSNSRSEMNVSTLELGDSALYLCASSLAGQFTMRQFFGPGTRLTVL.

The chain combines TRBV5-1 with TRBJ2-3, with TRBD2 as a possible D gene (6 bases). V lost 4 bases and J 4 bases, leaving 13 bases between the germline ends. CDR1 SGHRS and CDR2 YFSETQ come from the germline V gene. CDR3 length: 14 amino acids. In DNA, the CDR3 is TGCGCCAGCAGCAGGGGACTTTCTCCAGATACGCAGTATTTT. Protein: CASSRGLSPDTQYF.

This clonotype came up many times. J is TRBJ1-6 and V is TRBV23-1; weak D call: TRBD1 (5 bases). TRBV23-1 is reported as an ORF; its role is uncertain. This CDR3 contains 14 residues. V dropped 2 bases and J dropped 10 bases, with 12 bases sitting between them. The CDR3 nucleotides read TGCGCCAGCAGTCAAGTACAATCAGGGTCACCCCTCCACTTT. It specifies CASSQVQSGSPLHF.

This sequence joins TRBV29-1 and TRBJ1-1, with a possible D match to TRBD1 (6 bases). Per the germline V gene, CDR1 is SQVTM and CDR2 is ANQGSEA. Trimming pared 6 bases from V and 4 bases from J, leaving 18 bases between. The length of the CDR3 is 14 residues. The CDR3 is CSVPTGLEITEAFF. CDR3 sequence (DNA): TGCAGCGTCCCGACAGGCCTCGAGATCACTGAAGCTTTCTTT.

This clonotype was picked up many times. The chain links TRBV5-1 to TRBJ2-1; 11 nucleotides match TRBD2. V lost 5 bases to trimming and J lost 5 bases; unmatched junction nucleotides: 3. The CDR3 runs 14 residues. In germline, CDR1 is SGHRS, CDR2 YFSETQ. DNA for the CDR3: TGCGCCAGCAGGGGACTAGCGGAAAACAATGAGCAGTTCTTC. As protein: CASRGLAENNEQFF.

This clonotype was counted between two and nine times. The chain employs TRBV20-1 and TRBJ2-7, with a weak D call TRBD1 (5 bases). The germline CDR1 and CDR2 sequences are DFQATT and SNEGSKA (reference sequence). CDR3 length equals 13 residues. V lost 6 bases and J lost 9, with 21 bases in between. CDR3 sequence (DNA): TGCAGTGCCCGACCAGCTACAGGAGTCCGGCAGTACTTC. Translated: CSARPATGVRQYF.

This clonotype was picked up a small number of times. The chain employs TRBV7-2 and TRBJ1-5, with D possibly being TRBD1 (5 bases). CDR3 length: 13 amino acids. Trimming pared 5 bases from V and 7 bases from J, leaving 12 bases between. Germline V gene lookup returns CDR1 SGHTA and CDR2 FQGNSA. CDR3 nucleotide sequence: TGTGCCAGCAGCGCCAGCGGGGGGCAGCCCCAGCATTTT. Translating it yields CASSASGGQPQHF.

This clonotype appeared a few times. The V call is TRBV20-1, the J call TRBJ1-3; possible D gene TRBD1, 6 bases. Trimming took off 5 bases at V and 2 bases at J, with 7 bases between the two ends. Germline lookup yields CDR1 DFQATT and CDR2 SNEGSKA (reference sequence). This CDR3 comprises 12 residues. The CDR3 DNA sequence: TGCAGTGCTCACAGGGCTGGAAACACCATATATTTT. Translating it yields CSAHRAGNTIYF.

The chain recombines TRBV24-1 with TRBJ2-1; 8 positions match TRBD2. From germline, CDR1 is KGHDR and CDR2 SFDVKD. The CDR3 contains 14 residues. With 5 bases clipped from V and 5 bases from J, the junction kept 4 bases outside the gene matches. The CDR3 reads CATSASGLHNEQFF. As DNA, the CDR3 is TGTGCCACCAGTGCTAGCGGGCTCCACAATGAGCAGTTCTTC.

This chain uses TRBV6-1 with TRBJ1-2; 10 nucleotides agree with TRBD1. J was trimmed by 7 bases and V by 5 bases; bases with no gene match: 10. CDR3 length equals 15 residues. Germline CDR1 and CDR2: MNHNS and SASEGT. Here the CDR3 reads CASSTLWTGGAGYTF. Written as DNA, the CDR3 is TGTGCCAGCAGTACCCTGTGGACAGGGGGGGCTGGCTACACCTTC.